What follows is one T cell receptor (beta chain) and its context. Construction of the TCRbeta library involved unique molecular identifiers. From the PCR reads, TCRdb called clonotypes with MiXCR, one entry per CDR3 protein. Here the sample spans roughly 340,000 distinct CDR3 sequences, 15% to 20% being singletons. The data were obtained in a study of T-cell reconstitution after alpha-beta-depleted transplantation in children. The CDR3 covers 13 residues. V dropped 5 bases and J dropped 8 bases, with 10 bases sitting between them. The chain carries TRBV12-3 or TRBV12-4 and TRBJ1-6; no definite D call. This clonotype originated in a male patient aged 2 to 10 who had a stem cell transplant for acute lymphoblastic leukemia, so the T cells may come from the graft donor. This specimen was PBMCs, mostly from graft donor cells, taken 360 days after TCRalphabeta/CD19-depleted stem cell transplant. CDR3 nucleotides: TGTGCCAGCAGTCCCTCTTGGGATTCACCCCTCCACTTT. Translation gives CASSPSWDSPLHF.